One and the same sample provided the 22 T cell receptor beta chains below, sequenced in a study of cytomegalovirus exposure and HLA in healthy donors. Amplification used 60 Vbeta primers and 13 Jbeta primers. Clones were read by immunoSEQ multiplex PCR, and TCRdb kept only the in-frame ones, dropping some. This sample carries 96,000 or so clones, with around 3.4% going to the ten biggest clones. Sequenced: PBMCs. Receptor source: a woman in her twenties or thirties in good health and CMV-seronegative.

The chain uses TRBV5-4 and TRBJ1-5; 7 nucleotides agree with TRBD1. Trimming at V came to 4 bases and at J to 1 base, leaving 5 bases not matched to a gene. Germline V lookup: CDR1 SGHNT, CDR2 YYREEE (reference sequence). There are 15 residues in the CDR3. The CDR3 reads CASSLGGLSNQPQHF. The CDR3 DNA follows: TGTGCCAGCAGCCTAGGGGGCTTGAGCAATCAGCCCCAGCATTTT.

The chain uses TRBV7-2 and TRBJ2-2; no clear D. Germline V gene sequence: CDR1 SGHTA, CDR2 FQGNSA. With 5 bases removed from V and 2 bases from J, the gap between germline ends came to 9 bases. This CDR3 is built from 14 residues. The CDR3 loop reads CASSVYRNTGELFF. The DNA for the CDR3 is TGTGCCAGCAGCGTATACAGAAACACCGGGGAGCTGTTTTTT.

V and J are TRBV6-6 and TRBJ1-5; D might be TRBD1 (6 bases). Germline CDR1 is MNHNY and CDR2 is SVGAGI (reference sequence). CDR3 size: 15 residues. V was clipped by 6 bases and J by 2 bases, with 14 bases between them. The CDR3 spells CASRNRVSGNQPQHF. The CDR3 DNA is TGTGCCAGCAGGAACAGGGTAAGCGGCAATCAGCCCCAGCATTTT.

The chain has TRBV7-2 and TRBJ2-7, with D maybe TRBD2 (5 bases). Trimming took 1 base from V and 3 from J, leaving 19 bases between them. The V gene's germline CDR1 is SGHTA and CDR2 FQGNSA. This CDR3 is 17 amino acids long. The CDR3 protein is CASSLDKLWEKSYEQYF. CDR3 DNA: TGTGCCAGCAGCTTAGATAAGTTGTGGGAGAAGAGCTACGAGCAGTACTTC.

The gene calls are TRBV6-1 and TRBJ2-5; 10 bases align to TRBD2. J lost 1 base, V lost 8 bases, and 1 base had no gene match. CDR3 length equals 13 residues. Germline V gene data show CDR1 as MNHNS and CDR2 as SASEGT. CDR3 coding DNA: TGTGCCAGCGAGCGGGAGGGCCAAGAGACCCAGTACTTC. Its protein product is CASEREGQETQYF.

This chain links TRBV25-1 with TRBJ1-2; D is perhaps TRBD1 (6 bases). Trimming removed 4 bases from V and 0 bases from J, with 9 bases in between. The CDR3 loop spans 14 amino acids. Germline-derived CDR1 and CDR2 are MGHDK and SYGVNS. The CDR3 spells CASSVGGANYGYTF. In nucleotides, the CDR3 is TGTGCCAGCAGTGTAGGGGGAGCTAACTATGGCTACACCTTC.

J is TRBJ1-1 and V is TRBV6-5; D gene uncertain. With 2 bases removed from V and 2 bases from J, the gap between germline ends came to 6 bases. CDR3 size: 13 residues. Germline CDR1 is MNHEY and CDR2 is SVGAGI. The CDR3 protein is CASSYARNTEAFF. In DNA, the CDR3 is TGTGCCAGCAGTTACGCCAGAAACACTGAAGCTTTCTTT.

The chain recombines TRBV7-3 with TRBJ2-2; 12 nucleotides line up with TRBD2. V gave up 7 bases and J gave up 4 bases; unmatched junction bases: 13. The CDR3 runs to 18 residues. Germline lookup yields CDR1 SGHTA and CDR2 FQGTGA. The CDR3 is CASTLRLAGGPGTGELFF. CDR3 bases: TGTGCCAGCACTCTCCGGCTAGCGGGAGGGCCAGGCACCGGGGAGCTGTTTTTT.

The chain is built from TRBV11-2 and TRBJ2-2; D unclear. Trimming stripped 3 bases from V and 0 bases from J, with 8 bases between. The germline V gene encodes CDR1 SGHAT and CDR2 FQNNGV. This CDR3 is built from 15 residues. CDR3 sequence: CASSFRRSNTGELFF. CDR3 DNA sequence: TGTGCCAGCAGCTTTCGGAGATCGAACACCGGGGAGCTGTTTTTT.

The chain links TRBV4-1 to TRBJ2-1, with no clear D. CDR3 length: 13 residues. V was pared by 4 bases and J by 8 bases, with 12 bases between. The V gene's germline CDR1 is MGHRA and CDR2 YSYEKL. In nucleotides, the CDR3 is TGCGCCAGCAGCCTATCCCGTTCGGATGAGCAGTTCTTC. It codes for CASSLSRSDEQFF.

This chain uses TRBV28 with TRBJ2-7; 7 positions agree with TRBD2. V lost 4 bases and J lost 3; bases outside the gene matches: 6. Germline V gene lookup returns CDR1 MDHEN and CDR2 SYDVKM. The CDR3 runs to 14 residues. In nucleotides, the CDR3 is TGTGCCAGCAGTTCGCCCCGGGACTACTACGAGCAGTACTTC. This translates into CASSSPRDYYEQYF.

The V and J genes are TRBV19 and TRBJ1-5; TRBD1 agrees at 9 bases. CDR1 and CDR2 from the germline V gene are LNHDA and SQIVND (reference sequence). V lost 5 bases, J lost 2 bases, and 13 bases stayed unmatched. The length of the CDR3 is 18 residues. The DNA of the CDR3 is TGTGCCAGTAGTCCGCCCGACAGGGGGAAAATGGGCAATCAGCCCCAGCATTTT. This encodes CASSPPDRGKMGNQPQHF.

V is TRBV19 and J is TRBJ2-5; 10 bases fit TRBD2. From germline, CDR1 is LNHDA and CDR2 SQIVND (reference sequence). J was trimmed by 3 bases and V by 6 bases; bases with no gene match: 7. The length of the CDR3 is 15 residues. Here the CDR3 reads CASRDSGGPEETQYF. The CDR3 DNA sequence: TGTGCCAGTAGGGATAGCGGGGGGCCTGAAGAGACCCAGTACTTC.

As regards this clone: Sequence at one end of the junction differs from germline and may be a read error. The chain is built from TRBV7-7 and TRBJ2-1, with D perhaps matching TRBD2 (6 bases). The CDR3 sequence is 15 residues long. Looked up from germline, CDR1 is SSHAT and CDR2 is FNYEAQ (reference sequence). The CDR3 region has the DNA TGTGCTAGCAGCTTAGAATACGGGACTCTCAATGAGCAGTTCTTC. Translated, it gives CASSLEYGTLNEQFF.

The chain is built from TRBV28 and TRBJ2-7; D gene ambiguous. V shed 6 bases and J shed 5 bases, with 17 bases lying between them. This CDR3 has 14 amino acids. The germline gives CDR1 MDHEN, CDR2 SYDVKM. The CDR3 protein is CASRGLLIRNEQYF. The CDR3 nucleotides are TGTGCCAGCAGGGGCCTTTTAATCCGCAACGAGCAGTACTTC.

The V gene is TRBV28, the J gene TRBJ1-4, with 7 bases matching TRBD1. The junction had 4 bases not matched to a gene; V was cut back by 6 bases and J by 0 bases. CDR3 length equals 15 residues. From germline, CDR1 is MDHEN and CDR2 SYDVKM. CDR3 DNA: TGTGCCAGCAGACCTGGACAGGCAACTAATGAAAAACTGTTTTTT. Translating gives CASRPGQATNEKLFF. Combining the CDR3 with reference TRBV28 and TRBJ1-4 gives the whole variable domain DVKVTQSSRYLVKRTGEKVFLECVQDMDHENMFWYRQDPGLGLRLIYFSYDVKMKEKGDIPEGYSVSREKKERFSLILESASTNQTSMYLCASRPGQATNEKLFFGSGTQLSVL.

The rearrangement joins TRBV19 to TRBJ1-5; D ambiguous. CDR3 length: 12 amino acids. The V gene lost 1 base and the J gene lost 4 bases, with 2 bases spanning the gap. Germline values: CDR1 LNHDA, CDR2 SQIVND (reference sequence). CDR3 loop: CASSIVNQPQHF. The CDR3 DNA follows: TGTGCCAGTAGTATAGTAAATCAGCCCCAGCATTTT. The entire variable domain, with the rest obtained from reference TRBV19 and TRBJ1-5, is as follows: DGGITQSPKYLFRKEGQNVTLSCEQNLNHDAMYWYRQDPGQGLRLIYYSQIVNDFQKGDIAEGYSVSREKKESFPLTVTSAQKNPTAFYLCASSIVNQPQHFGDGTRLSIL.

The rearrangement uses TRBV20-1 and TRBJ1-6; D is ambiguous. Trimming took 5 bases from V and 7 from J, leaving 6 bases between them. In germline, CDR1 is DFQATT, CDR2 SNEGSKA (reference sequence). The CDR3 is 11 residues long. The CDR3 bases are TGCAGTGCTCCTTCGAATTCACCCCTCCACTTT. It is translated as CSAPSNSPLHF.

The chain employs TRBV19 and TRBJ1-1, with 7 bases lining up with TRBD1. The CDR3 is 15 amino acids. From germline, CDR1 is LNHDA and CDR2 SQIVND (reference sequence). Trimming at V came to 3 bases and at J to 2 bases, leaving 6 bases not matched to a gene. CDR3 DNA sequence: TGTGCCAGTAGTATGTGGGCAGGGGGAAACACTGAAGCTTTCTTT. It is translated as CASSMWAGGNTEAFF.

The chain carries TRBV15 and TRBJ1-1; TRBD1 might be the D (5 bases). This CDR3 has 19 residues. Germline CDR1 and CDR2: LNHNV and YYDKDF (reference sequence). Deletions cut 0 bases from V and 5 bases from J, with 25 bases between. The CDR3, as DNA: TGTGCCACCAGCAGAGATACCTTTCAGACAGTCTATCTCGGAACTGAAGCTTTCTTT. As protein: CATSRDTFQTVYLGTEAFF.

This sequence joins TRBV18 and TRBJ2-7, with D unclear. Germline values: CDR1 KGHSH, CDR2 LQKENI. The length of the CDR3 is 14 residues. Trimming left V 3 bases short and J 0 bases short, with 9 bases between. The CDR3 is CASSPAAASYEQYF. CDR3 nucleotide sequence: TGTGCCAGCTCACCGGCGGCAGCCTCCTACGAGCAGTACTTC.

V is TRBV20-1 and J is TRBJ2-5; D is uncertain. V was clipped by 5 bases and J by 4 bases, with 8 bases between them. Germline V lookup: CDR1 DFQATT, CDR2 SNEGSKA (reference sequence). The CDR3 has 11 amino acids. CDR3 loop: CSASWRETQYF. The DNA of the CDR3 is TGCAGTGCTTCATGGAGAGAGACCCAGTACTTC.